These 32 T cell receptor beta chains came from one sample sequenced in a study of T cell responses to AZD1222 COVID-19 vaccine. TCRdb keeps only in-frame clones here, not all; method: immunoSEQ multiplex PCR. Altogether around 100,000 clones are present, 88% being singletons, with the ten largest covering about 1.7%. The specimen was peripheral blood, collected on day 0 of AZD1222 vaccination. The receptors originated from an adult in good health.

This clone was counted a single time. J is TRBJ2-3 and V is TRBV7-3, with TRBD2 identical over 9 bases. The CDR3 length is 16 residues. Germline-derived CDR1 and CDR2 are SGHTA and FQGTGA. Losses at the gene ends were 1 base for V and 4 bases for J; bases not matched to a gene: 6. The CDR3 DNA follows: TGTGCCAGCAGCTTAAATGGCGGGAGGGCCTCAGATACGCAGTATTTT. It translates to CASSLNGGRASDTQYF.

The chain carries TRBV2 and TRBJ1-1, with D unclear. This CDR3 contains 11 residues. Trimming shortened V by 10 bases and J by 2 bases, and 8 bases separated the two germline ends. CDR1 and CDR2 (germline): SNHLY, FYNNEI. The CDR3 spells CATSYNTEAFF. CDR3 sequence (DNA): TGTGCCACCTCGTACAACACTGAAGCTTTCTTT.

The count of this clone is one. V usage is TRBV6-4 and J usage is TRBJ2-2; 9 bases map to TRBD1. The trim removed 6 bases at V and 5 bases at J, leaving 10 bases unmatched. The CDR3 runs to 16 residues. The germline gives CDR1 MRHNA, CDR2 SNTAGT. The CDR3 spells CASSDPPGQGTGELFF. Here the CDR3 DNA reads TGTGCCAGCAGCGACCCCCCGGGACAGGGAACCGGGGAGCTGTTTTTT.

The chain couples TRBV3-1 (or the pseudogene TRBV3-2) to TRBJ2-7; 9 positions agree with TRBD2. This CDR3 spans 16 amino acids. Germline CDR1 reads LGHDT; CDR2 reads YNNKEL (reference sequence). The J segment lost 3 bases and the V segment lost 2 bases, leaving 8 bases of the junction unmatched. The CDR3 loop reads CASSQSLAGTFYEQYF. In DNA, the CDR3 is TGTGCCAGCAGCCAATCCCTAGCGGGGACTTTCTACGAGCAGTACTTC.

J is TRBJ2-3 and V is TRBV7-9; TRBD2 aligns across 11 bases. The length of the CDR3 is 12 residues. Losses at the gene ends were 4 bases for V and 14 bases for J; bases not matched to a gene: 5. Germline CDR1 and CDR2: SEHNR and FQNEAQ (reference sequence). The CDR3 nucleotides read TGTGCCAGCAGCTCACTAGCGGGAGAGGCGTATTTT. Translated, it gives CASSSLAGEAYF.

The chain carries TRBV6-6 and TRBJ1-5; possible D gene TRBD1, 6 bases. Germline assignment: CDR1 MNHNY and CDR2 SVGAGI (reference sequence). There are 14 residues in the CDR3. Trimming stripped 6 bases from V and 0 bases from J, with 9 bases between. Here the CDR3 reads CASRTGYSNQPQHF. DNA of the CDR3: TGTGCCAGCAGAACAGGGTATAGCAATCAGCCCCAGCATTTT.

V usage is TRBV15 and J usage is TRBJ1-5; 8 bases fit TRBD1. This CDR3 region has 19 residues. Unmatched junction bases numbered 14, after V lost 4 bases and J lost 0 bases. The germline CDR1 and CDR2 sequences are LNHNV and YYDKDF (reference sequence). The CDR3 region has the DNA TGTGCCACCAGCAAGACCCAGGACAGGGTACCCTATAGCAATCAGCCCCAGCATTTT. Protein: CATSKTQDRVPYSNQPQHF.

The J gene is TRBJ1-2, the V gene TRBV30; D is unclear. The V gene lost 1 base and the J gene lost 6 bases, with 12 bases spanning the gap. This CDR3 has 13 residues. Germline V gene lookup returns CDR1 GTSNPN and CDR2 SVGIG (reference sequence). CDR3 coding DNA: TGTGCCTGGAGTGGCGTACCGAAAGATGGCTACACCTTC. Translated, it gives CAWSGVPKDGYTF.

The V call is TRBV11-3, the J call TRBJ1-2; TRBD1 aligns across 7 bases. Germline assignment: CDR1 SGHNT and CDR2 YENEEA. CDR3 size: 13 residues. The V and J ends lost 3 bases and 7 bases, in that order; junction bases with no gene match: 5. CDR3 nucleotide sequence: TGTGCCAGCAGCTTCCCCACAGGGGTTGGCTACACCTTC. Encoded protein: CASSFPTGVGYTF. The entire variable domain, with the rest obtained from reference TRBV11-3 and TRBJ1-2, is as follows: EAGVVQSPRYKIIEKKQPVAFWCNPISGHNTLYWYLQNLGQGPELLIRYENEEAVDDSQLPKDRFSAERLKGVDSTLKIQPAELGDSAVYLCASSFPTGVGYTFGSGTRLTVV.

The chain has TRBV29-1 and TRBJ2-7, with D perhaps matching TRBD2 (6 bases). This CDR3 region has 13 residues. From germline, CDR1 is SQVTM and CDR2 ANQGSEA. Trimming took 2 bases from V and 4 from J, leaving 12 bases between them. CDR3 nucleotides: TGCAGCGTTGAAAGAGGGGCGGGATACGAGCAGTACTTC. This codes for CSVERGAGYEQYF.

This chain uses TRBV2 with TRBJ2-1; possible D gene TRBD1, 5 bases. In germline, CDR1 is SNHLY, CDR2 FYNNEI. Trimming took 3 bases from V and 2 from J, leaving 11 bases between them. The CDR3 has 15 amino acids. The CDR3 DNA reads TGTGCCAGCAGTGACAGGGCGGTCCCCTACAATGAGCAGTTCTTC. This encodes CASSDRAVPYNEQFF.

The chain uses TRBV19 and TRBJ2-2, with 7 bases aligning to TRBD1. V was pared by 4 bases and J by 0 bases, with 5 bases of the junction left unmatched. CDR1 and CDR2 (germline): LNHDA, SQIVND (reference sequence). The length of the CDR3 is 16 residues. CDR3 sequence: CASSTPGGANTGELFF. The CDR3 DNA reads TGTGCCAGTAGTACCCCAGGGGGAGCGAACACCGGGGAGCTGTTTTTT.

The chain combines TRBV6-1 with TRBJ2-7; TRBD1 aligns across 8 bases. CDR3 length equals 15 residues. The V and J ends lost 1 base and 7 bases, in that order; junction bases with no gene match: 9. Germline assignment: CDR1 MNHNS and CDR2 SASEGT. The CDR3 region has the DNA TGTGCCAGCAGTGAAGAGGACAGGGCTTCTCGGGAGCAGTACTTC. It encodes CASSEEDRASREQYF.

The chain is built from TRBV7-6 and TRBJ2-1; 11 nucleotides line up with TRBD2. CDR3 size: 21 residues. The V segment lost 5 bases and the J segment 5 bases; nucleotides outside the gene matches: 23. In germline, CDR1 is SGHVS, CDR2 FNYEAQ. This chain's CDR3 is CASSHYASGLAAPGINNEQFF. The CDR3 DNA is TGTGCCAGCAGCCACTATGCATCGGGACTAGCGGCACCCGGGATTAACAATGAGCAGTTCTTC.

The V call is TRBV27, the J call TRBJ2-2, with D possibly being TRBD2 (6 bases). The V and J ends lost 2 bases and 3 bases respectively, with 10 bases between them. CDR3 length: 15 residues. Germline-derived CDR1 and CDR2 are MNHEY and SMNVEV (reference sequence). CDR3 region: CASSLAGTYTGELFF. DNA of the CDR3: TGTGCCAGCAGTTTAGCCGGGACTTACACCGGGGAGCTGTTTTTT.

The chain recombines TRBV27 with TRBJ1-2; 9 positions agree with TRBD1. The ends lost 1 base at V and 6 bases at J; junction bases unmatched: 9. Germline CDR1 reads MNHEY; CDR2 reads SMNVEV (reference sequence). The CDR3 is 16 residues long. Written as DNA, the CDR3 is TGTGCCAGCAGTTTATTATCCGGGACAGGGAATGATGGCTACACCTTC. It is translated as CASSLLSGTGNDGYTF.

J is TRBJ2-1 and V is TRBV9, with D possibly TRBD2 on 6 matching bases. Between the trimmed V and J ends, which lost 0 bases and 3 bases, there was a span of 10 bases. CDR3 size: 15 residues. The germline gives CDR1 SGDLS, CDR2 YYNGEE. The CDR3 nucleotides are TGTGCCAGCAGCGTAGCTGGTAGCGGCTACAATGAGCAGTTCTTC. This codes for CASSVAGSGYNEQFF.

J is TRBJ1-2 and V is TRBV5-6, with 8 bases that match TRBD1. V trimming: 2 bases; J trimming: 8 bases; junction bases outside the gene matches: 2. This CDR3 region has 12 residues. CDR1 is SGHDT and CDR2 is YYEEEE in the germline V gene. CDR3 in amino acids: CASSLYRGGYTF. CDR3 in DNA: TGTGCCAGCAGCTTATACAGGGGGGGCTACACCTTC.

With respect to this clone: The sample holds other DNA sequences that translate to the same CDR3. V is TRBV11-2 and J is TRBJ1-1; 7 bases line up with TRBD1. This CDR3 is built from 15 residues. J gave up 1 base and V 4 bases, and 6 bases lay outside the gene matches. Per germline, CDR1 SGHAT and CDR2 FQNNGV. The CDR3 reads CASSSSDRANTEAFF. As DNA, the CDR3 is TGTGCCAGCAGCTCCTCAGACAGGGCGAACACTGAAGCTTTCTTT.

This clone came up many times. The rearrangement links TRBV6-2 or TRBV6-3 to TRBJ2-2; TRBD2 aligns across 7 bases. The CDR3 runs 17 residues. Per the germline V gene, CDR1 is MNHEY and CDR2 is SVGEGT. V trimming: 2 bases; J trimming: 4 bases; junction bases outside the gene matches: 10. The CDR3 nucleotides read TGTGCCAGCAGTTACCGGGGATGGGAGGGAGTCACCGGGGAGCTGTTTTTT. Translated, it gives CASSYRGWEGVTGELFF.

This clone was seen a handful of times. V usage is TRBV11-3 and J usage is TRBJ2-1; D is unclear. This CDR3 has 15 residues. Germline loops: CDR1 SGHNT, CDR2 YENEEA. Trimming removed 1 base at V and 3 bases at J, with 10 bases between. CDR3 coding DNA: TGTGCCAGCAGCTTAGGTCCTGGTGGCTACAATGAGCAGTTCTTC. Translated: CASSLGPGGYNEQFF.

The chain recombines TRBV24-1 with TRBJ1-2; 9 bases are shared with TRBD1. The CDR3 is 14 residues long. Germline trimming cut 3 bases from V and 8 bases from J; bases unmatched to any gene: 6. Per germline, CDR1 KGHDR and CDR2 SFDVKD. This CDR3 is CATSDGTGRRGYTF. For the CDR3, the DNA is TGTGCCACCAGTGATGGGACAGGGCGGCGCGGCTACACCTTC.

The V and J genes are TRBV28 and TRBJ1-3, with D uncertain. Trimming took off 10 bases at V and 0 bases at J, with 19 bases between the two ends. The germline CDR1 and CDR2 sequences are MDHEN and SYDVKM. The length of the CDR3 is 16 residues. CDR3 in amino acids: CATEAPGLPSGNTIYF. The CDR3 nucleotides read TGTGCCACCGAAGCCCCGGGTCTTCCCTCTGGAAACACCATATATTTT. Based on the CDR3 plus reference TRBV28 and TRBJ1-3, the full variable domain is DVKVTQSSRYLVKRTGEKVFLECVQDMDHENMFWYRQDPGLGLRLIYFSYDVKMKEKGDIPEGYSVSREKKERFSLILESASTNQTSMYLCATEAPGLPSGNTIYFGEGSWLTVV.

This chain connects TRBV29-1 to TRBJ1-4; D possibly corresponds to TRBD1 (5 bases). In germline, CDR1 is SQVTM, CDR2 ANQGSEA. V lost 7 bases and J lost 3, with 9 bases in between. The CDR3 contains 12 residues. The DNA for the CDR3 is TGCAGCGGGGGGGAAGCTAATGAAAAACTGTTTTTT. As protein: CSGGEANEKLFF. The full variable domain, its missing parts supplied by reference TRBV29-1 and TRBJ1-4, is SAVISQKPSRDICQRGTSLTIQCQVDSQVTMMFWYRQQPGQSLTLIATANQGSEATYESGFVIDKFPISRPNLTFSTLTVSNMSPEDSSIYLCSGGEANEKLFFGSGTQLSVL.

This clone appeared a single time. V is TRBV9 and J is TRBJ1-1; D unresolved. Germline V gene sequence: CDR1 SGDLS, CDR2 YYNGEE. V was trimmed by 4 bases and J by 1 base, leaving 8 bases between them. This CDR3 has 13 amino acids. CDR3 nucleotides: TGTGCCAGCAGCCCAGGCGCGAACACTGAAGCTTTCTTT. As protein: CASSPGANTEAFF.

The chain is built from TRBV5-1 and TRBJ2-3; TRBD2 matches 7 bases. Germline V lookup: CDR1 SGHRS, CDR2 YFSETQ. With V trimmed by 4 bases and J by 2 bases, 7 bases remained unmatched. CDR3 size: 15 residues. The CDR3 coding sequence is TGCGCCAGCAGCCCGGGACTACTGTACACAGATACGCAGTATTTT. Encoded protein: CASSPGLLYTDTQYF.

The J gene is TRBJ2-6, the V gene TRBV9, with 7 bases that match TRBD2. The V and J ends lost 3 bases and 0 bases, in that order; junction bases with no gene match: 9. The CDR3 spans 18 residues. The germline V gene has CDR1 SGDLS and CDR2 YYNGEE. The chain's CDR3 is CASSGNQRGHSGANVLTF. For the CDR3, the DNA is TGTGCCAGCAGCGGTAATCAGCGGGGTCACTCTGGGGCCAACGTCCTGACTTTC.

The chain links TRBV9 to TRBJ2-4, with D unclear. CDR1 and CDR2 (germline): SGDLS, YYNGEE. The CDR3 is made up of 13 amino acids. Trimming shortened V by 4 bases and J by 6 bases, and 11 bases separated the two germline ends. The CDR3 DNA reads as TGTGCCAGCAGCCTCCGTGAATCAAACATTCAGTACTTC. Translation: CASSLRESNIQYF.

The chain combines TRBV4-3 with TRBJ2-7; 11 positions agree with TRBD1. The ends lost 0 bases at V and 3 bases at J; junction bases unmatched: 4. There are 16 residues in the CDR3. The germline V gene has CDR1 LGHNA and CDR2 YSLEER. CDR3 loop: CASSQDSGTGGYEQYF. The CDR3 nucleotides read TGCGCCAGCAGCCAAGACTCCGGGACAGGGGGCTACGAGCAGTACTTC.

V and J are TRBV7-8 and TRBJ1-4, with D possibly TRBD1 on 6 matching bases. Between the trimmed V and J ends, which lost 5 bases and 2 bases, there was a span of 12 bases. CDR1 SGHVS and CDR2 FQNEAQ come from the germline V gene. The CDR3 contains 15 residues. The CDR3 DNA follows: TGTGCCAGCAGCCCCCACCAGGGGACTAATGAAAAACTGTTTTTT. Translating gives CASSPHQGTNEKLFF.

The CDR3 coding sequence is TGTGCCAGCAGCACCGGACAGGGGAGCACTGAAGCTTTCTTT. It is translated as CASSTGQGSTEAFF. The chain couples TRBV7-9 to TRBJ1-1, with 9 nucleotides matching TRBD1. Trimming took 5 bases from V and 4 from J; bases not matched to a gene: 5. Germline V gives CDR1 SEHNR, CDR2 FQNEAQ (reference sequence). The length of the CDR3 is 14 residues.

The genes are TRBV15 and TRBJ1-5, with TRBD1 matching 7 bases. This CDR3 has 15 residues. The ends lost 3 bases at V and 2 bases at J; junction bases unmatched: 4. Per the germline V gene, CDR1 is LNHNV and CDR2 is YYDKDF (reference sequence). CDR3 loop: CATSSYGQGNQPQHF. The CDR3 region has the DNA TGTGCCACCAGCAGTTACGGACAGGGCAATCAGCCCCAGCATTTT.